This is a list of T cell receptor beta chains from one sample in a study of cytomegalovirus exposure and HLA in healthy donors. Some clones are missing from TCRdb's copy, which holds only in-frame ones; the method was immunoSEQ multiplex PCR. The table has roughly 330,000 clones, about nine tenths seen once. Input material: PBMCs. These receptors were obtained from a woman aged 25-40 years in good health and CMV-seropositive. The CDR3 runs from the conserved cysteine through the conserved F or W. The order of the fields is V gene, D gene, clone size, J gene, CDR3 protein, CDR3 DNA. D genes are given only for firm matches. Clone sizes are given selectively: once, few, many, or a class where the clone is expanded.

>TRBV30|TRBD1|-|TRBJ1-2
CAWTTGGGGYTF
TGTGCCTGGACGACAGGGGGCGGCGGCTACACCTTC
>TRBV28|-|-|TRBJ2-7
CASSLKFEQYF
TGTGCCAGCAGTTTAAAATTCGAGCAGTACTTC
>TRBV29-1|TRBD2|-|TRBJ2-5
CSVDRQGGQTQYF
TGCAGCGTTGACAGGCAGGGAGGGCAGACCCAGTACTTC
>TRBV19|-|-|TRBJ1-6
CAVQVGSSANSPLHF
TGTGCCGTCCAGGTGGGGAGTTCCGCTAATTCACCCCTCCACTTT
>TRBV6-1|-|-|TRBJ1-1
CASSEISGGREAFF
TGTGCCAGCAGTGAAATCTCGGGCGGCCGTGAAGCTTTCTTT
>TRBV9|-|-|TRBJ1-1
CASSAGGAEAFF
TGTGCCAGCAGCGCCGGGGGGGCTGAAGCTTTCTTT
>TRBV27|TRBD2|-|TRBJ2-7
CASSPGLARPPLYEQYF
TGTGCCAGCAGTCCGGGACTAGCGAGGCCCCCTCTCTACGAGCAGTACTTC
>TRBV5-1|-|-|TRBJ1-2
CASSRDGSSNYGYTF
TGCGCCAGCAGCAGGGACGGATCTTCTAACTATGGCTACACCTTC
>TRBV7-8|-|-|TRBJ2-1
CASSLVGGIGNEQFF
TGTGCCAGCAGCTTAGTCGGCGGGATAGGGAATGAGCAGTTCTTC
>TRBV29-1|-|once|TRBJ2-3
CSVQLTPWTAHGTDTQYF
TGCAGCGTCCAACTGACACCATGGACAGCCCATGGCACAGATACGCAGTATTTT
>TRBV6-5|-|once|TRBJ1-1
CASSYEGYTEAFF
TGTGCCAGCAGTTACGAGGGGTACACTGAAGCTTTCTTT
>TRBV7-9|-|-|TRBJ2-7
CASSSTQDYSYEQYF
TGTGCCAGCAGCTCTACACAGGATTACTCCTACGAGCAGTACTTC
>TRBV29-1|-|-|TRBJ1-1
CSVEWSGDPEAFF
TGCAGCGTTGAATGGTCAGGGGACCCTGAAGCTTTCTTT
>TRBV14|-|-|TRBJ1-4
CASSQGVLWGDEKLFF
TGTGCCAGCAGCCAAGGGGTTTTGTGGGGCGATGAAAAACTGTTTTTT
>TRBV6-1|-|-|TRBJ1-5
CASSVGNQPQHF
TGTGCCAGCAGTGTAGGGAATCAGCCCCAGCATTTT
>TRBV5-1|-|-|TRBJ2-3
CASSSGRGSTDTQYF
TGCGCCAGCAGCTCGGGCAGGGGCTCCACAGATACGCAGTATTTT
>TRBV7-7|-|-|TRBJ2-1
CASSLRGFDSYNEQFF
TGTGCCAGCAGCTTACGGGGATTCGACTCCTACAATGAGCAGTTCTTC
>TRBV27|-|once|TRBJ1-3
CASSLTGALRPSGNTIYF
TGTGCCAGCAGTTTAACGGGGGCGCTTCGACCCTCTGGAAACACCATATATTTT
>TRBV7-2|-|-|TRBJ1-2
CASSLALGALGGYTF
TGTGCCAGCAGCTTAGCGCTGGGGGCCTTGGGCGGCTACACCTTC
>TRBV7-6|TRBD2|-|TRBJ2-4
CASSSGTSLSIQYF
TGTGCCAGCAGCTCCGGGACTAGTCTATCTATTCAGTACTTC
>TRBV11-2|-|-|TRBJ2-2
CASSFGTPNTGELFF
TGTGCCAGCAGCTTCGGGACACCGAACACCGGGGAGCTGTTTTTT
>TRBV18|-|-|TRBJ2-1
CASSSGNEQFF
TGTGCCAGCTCATCGGGCAATGAGCAGTTCTTC
>TRBV11-2|-|few|TRBJ2-2
CAIGKYENTGELFF
TGTGCCATCGGAAAATATGAGAACACCGGGGAGCTGTTTTTT
>TRBV28|TRBD1|-|TRBJ1-1
CASGPTGARNTEAFF
TGTGCCAGCGGACCCACAGGGGCGAGAAACACTGAAGCTTTCTTT
>TRBV29-1|-|-|TRBJ2-7
CSVEDLPGSYEQYF
TGCAGCGTTGAAGATCTCCCGGGCAGCTACGAGCAGTACTTC
>TRBV18|-|-|TRBJ1-5
CASLQGSGQPQHF
TGTGCCAGCTTACAGGGCTCCGGTCAGCCCCAGCATTTT
>TRBV7-9|-|-|TRBJ2-7
CASSKPLGDSYEQYF
TGTGCCAGCAGCAAGCCCCTGGGCGACTCCTACGAGCAGTACTTC
>TRBV5-1|-|-|TRBJ2-2
CASSRWTNTGELFF
TGCGCCAGCAGCCGATGGACGAACACCGGGGAGCTGTTTTTT
>TRBV4-1|TRBD1|-|TRBJ1-2
CASSQEGPFRGALADYTF
TGCGCCAGCAGCCAAGAAGGGCCTTTCAGGGGGGCATTGGCCGACTACACCTTC
>TRBV29-1|-|-|TRBJ1-2
CSTHRAEAYGYTF
TGCAGCACCCACCGGGCAGAGGCTTATGGCTACACCTTC
>TRBV2|-|-|TRBJ2-6
CASSDSPVGANVLTF
TGTGCCAGCAGTGATTCCCCAGTTGGGGCCAACGTCCTGACTTTC
>TRBV28|TRBD2|-|TRBJ2-7
CASSSYRTSGRITSYEQYF
TGTGCCAGCAGTTCCTACAGGACTAGCGGGAGGATCACGTCCTACGAGCAGTACTTC
>TRBV27|-|once|TRBJ2-3
CASVSGYTQYF
TGTGCCAGCGTGTCGGGTTATACGCAGTATTTT
>TRBV4-3|-|-|TRBJ1-1
CASSQDEGFRAFF
TGCGCCAGCAGCCAAGACGAGGGTTTTCGAGCTTTCTTT
>TRBV4-3|-|-|TRBJ2-7
CASSQDWSYSYEQYF
TGCGCCAGCAGCCAAGATTGGTCGTACTCCTACGAGCAGTACTTC
>TRBV27|TRBD1|once|TRBJ1-2
CASSLISPGVDRGEANYGYTF
TGTGCCAGCAGTTTGATCTCCCCAGGGGTGGACAGGGGGGAAGCTAACTATGGCTACACCTTC
>TRBV6-1|-|-|TRBJ2-2
CASSQWGATGELFF
TGTGCCAGCAGCCAATGGGGGGCTACCGGGGAGCTGTTTTTT
>TRBV10-3|TRBD1|-|TRBJ1-2
CAISESAGGGYTF
TGTGCCATCAGTGAGTCGGCAGGGGGCGGCTACACCTTC
>TRBV7-9|-|-|TRBJ1-3
CASSLGGDGNTIYF
TGTGCCAGCAGCTTAGGAGGGGATGGAAACACCATATATTTT
>TRBV10-3|-|-|TRBJ2-2
CAISEFGPGELFF
TGTGCCATCAGTGAGTTTGGGCCCGGGGAGCTGTTTTTT
>TRBV19|-|-|TRBJ2-3
CASTRGQPQTRDTQYF
TGTGCCAGTACAAGAGGGCAGCCTCAGACGAGGGATACGCAGTATTTT
>TRBV6-5|-|-|TRBJ1-5
CASSPQGNQPQHF
TGTGCCAGCAGCCCTCAGGGCAATCAGCCCCAGCATTTT
>TRBV15|TRBD1|-|TRBJ2-3
CATSRAQGARTDTQYF
TGTGCCACCAGCAGAGCACAGGGGGCCAGGACAGATACGCAGTATTTT
>TRBV11-2|-|-|TRBJ1-5
CASSSFGVGQPQHF
TGTGCCAGCAGCTCGTTTGGGGTCGGCCAGCCCCAGCATTTT